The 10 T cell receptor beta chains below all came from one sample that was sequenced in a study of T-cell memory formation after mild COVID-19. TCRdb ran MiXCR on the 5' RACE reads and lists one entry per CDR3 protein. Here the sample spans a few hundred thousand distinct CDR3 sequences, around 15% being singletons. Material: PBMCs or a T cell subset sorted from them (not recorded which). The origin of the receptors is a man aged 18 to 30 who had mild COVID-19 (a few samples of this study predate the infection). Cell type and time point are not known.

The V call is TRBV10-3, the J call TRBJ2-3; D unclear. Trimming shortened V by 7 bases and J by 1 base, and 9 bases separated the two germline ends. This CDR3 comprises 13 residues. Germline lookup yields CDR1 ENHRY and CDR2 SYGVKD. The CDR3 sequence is CAITPQGTDTQYF. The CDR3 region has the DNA TGTGCCATCACCCCCCAGGGCACAGATACGCAGTATTTT.

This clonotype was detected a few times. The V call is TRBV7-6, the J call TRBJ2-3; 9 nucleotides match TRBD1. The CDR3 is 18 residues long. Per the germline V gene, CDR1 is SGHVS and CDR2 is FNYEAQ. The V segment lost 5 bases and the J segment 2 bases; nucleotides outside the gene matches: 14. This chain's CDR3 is CASSTGFGTGTNTDTQYF. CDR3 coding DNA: TGTGCCAGCAGCACAGGTTTCGGGACAGGGACGAACACAGATACGCAGTATTTT.

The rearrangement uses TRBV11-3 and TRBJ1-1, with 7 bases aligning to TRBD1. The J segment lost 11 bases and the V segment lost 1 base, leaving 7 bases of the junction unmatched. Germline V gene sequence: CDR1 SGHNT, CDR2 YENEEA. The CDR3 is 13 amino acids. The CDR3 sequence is CASSLGPDRPAFF. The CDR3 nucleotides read TGTGCCAGCAGCTTAGGGCCGGACAGGCCGGCTTTCTTT.

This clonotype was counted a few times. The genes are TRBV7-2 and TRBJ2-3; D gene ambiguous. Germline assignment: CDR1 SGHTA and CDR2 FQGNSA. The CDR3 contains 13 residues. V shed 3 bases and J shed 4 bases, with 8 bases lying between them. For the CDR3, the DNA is TGTGCCAGCAGCTTTCAGGTATCAGATACGCAGTATTTT. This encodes CASSFQVSDTQYF.

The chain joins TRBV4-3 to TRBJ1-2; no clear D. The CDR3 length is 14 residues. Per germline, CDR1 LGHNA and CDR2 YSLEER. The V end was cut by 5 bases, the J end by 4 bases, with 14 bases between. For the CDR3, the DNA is TGCGCCAGCAGCTTCGAGCCCAGAGTCTATGGCTACACCTTC. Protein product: CASSFEPRVYGYTF.

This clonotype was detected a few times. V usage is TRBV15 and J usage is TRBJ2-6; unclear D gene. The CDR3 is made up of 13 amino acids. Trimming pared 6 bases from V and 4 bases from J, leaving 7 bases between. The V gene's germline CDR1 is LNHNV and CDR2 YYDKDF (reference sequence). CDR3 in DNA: TGTGCCACCAGGTTCGGAGGGGCCAACGTCCTGACTTTC. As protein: CATRFGGANVLTF.

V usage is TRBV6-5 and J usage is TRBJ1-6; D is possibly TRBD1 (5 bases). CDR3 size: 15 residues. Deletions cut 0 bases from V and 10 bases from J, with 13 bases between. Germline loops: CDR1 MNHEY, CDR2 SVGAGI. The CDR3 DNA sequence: TGTGCCAGCAGTTACTCTATGGCGGACAACTCACCCCTCCACTTT. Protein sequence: CASSYSMADNSPLHF.

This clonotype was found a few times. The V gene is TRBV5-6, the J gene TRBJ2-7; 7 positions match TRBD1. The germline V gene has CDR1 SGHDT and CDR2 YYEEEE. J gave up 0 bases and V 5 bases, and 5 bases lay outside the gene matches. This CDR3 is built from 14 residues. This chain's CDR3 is CASSPGQSSYEQYF. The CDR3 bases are TGTGCCAGCAGTCCGGGACAGAGCTCCTACGAGCAGTACTTC. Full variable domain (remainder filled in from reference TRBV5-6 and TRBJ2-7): DAGVTQSPTHLIKTRGQQVTLRCSPKSGHDTVSWYQQALGQGPQFIFQYYEEEERQRGNFPDRFSGHQFPNYSSELNVNALLLGDSALYLCASSPGQSSYEQYFGPGTRLTVT.

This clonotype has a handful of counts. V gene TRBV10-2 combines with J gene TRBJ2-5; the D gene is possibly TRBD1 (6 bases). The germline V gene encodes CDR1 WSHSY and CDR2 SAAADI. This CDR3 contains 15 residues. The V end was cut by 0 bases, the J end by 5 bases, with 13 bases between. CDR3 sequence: CASSESSRGGETQYF. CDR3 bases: TGCGCCAGCAGTGAGTCAAGCAGGGGCGGGGAGACCCAGTACTTC.

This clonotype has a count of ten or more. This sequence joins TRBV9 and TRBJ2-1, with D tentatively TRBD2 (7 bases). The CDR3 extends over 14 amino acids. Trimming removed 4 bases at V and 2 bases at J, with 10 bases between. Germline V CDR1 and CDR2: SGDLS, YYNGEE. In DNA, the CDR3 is TGTGCCAGCAGCTCCGGGGGGCCCTACAATGAGCAGTTCTTC. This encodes CASSSGGPYNEQFF.